This record looks at one T cell receptor beta chain sequence and its context. What it binds is unknown. The CDR3 length is 16 residues. V lost 3 bases to trimming and J lost 1 base; unmatched junction nucleotides: 5. The data are from a study of cytotoxic CD8 clonotypes in ibrutinib-treated CLL. In the study overall: Response samples were obtained once patients had received a median around twelve months of treatment, range 6 to 36. Points from the study as a whole: Clonality went higher at ibrutinib response and then dropped back toward baseline at progression.

Sequencing used immunoSEQ multiplex PCR; TCRdb keeps in-frame clones, though not all of them. Of more than 25,000 clones in the sample, about 70% were seen once. The receptor comes from a human donor with chronic lymphocytic leukemia. J is TRBJ2-4 and V is TRBV23-1; 8 positions agree with TRBD1. TRBV23-1 is an ORF for which the function is uncertain. This sample comprised PBMCs, obtained after 36 months of ibrutinib treatment. CDR3 DNA: TGCGCCAGCAGTCATGGGCAGGGGGCGGCCAAAAACATTCAGTACTTC. Amino acids: CASSHGQGAAKNIQYF.